This entry lists 7 T cell receptor beta chains sequenced from one sample in a study of blood T cell repertoires in COVID-19. This table comes from immunoSEQ multiplex PCR, and its TCRdb copy is limited to in-frame clones, with some not included. The sample comprises some 160,000 clones, more than 80% of which are singletons, and less than 4% rests with the top ten. Sequenced: peripheral blood. These receptors all stem from an older woman with active COVID-19.

The chain couples TRBV5-4 to TRBJ2-6; 8 bases line up with TRBD1. The V and J ends lost 6 bases and 1 base, in that order; junction bases with no gene match: 6. This CDR3 is 16 amino acids long. CDR1 and CDR2 (germline): SGHNT, YYREEE (reference sequence). The CDR3 is CASTRRGQSGANVLTF. The DNA of the CDR3 is TGTGCCAGCACCCGCAGGGGGCAATCTGGGGCCAACGTCCTGACTTTC.

This sequence joins TRBV6-2 or TRBV6-3 and TRBJ2-7; D unresolved. The CDR3 extends over 11 amino acids. CDR1 is MNHEY, CDR2 SVGEGT, per germline. Trimming pared 6 bases from V and 7 bases from J, leaving 10 bases between. Here the CDR3 DNA reads TGTGCCAGCAGCCGACCGCGGGAGCAGTACTTC. It yields the protein CASSRPREQYF.

The rearrangement links TRBV7-2 to TRBJ2-5; 11 bases map to TRBD2. CDR3 length: 17 amino acids. CDR1 is SGHTA, CDR2 FQGNSA, per germline. V trimming: 5 bases; J trimming: 5 bases; junction bases outside the gene matches: 13. The CDR3 DNA follows: TGTGCCAGCAGCCAGGGTAGGCTAGCGGGAGGCCGGGAGACCCAGTACTTC. As protein: CASSQGRLAGGRETQYF.

The rearrangement uses TRBV4-3 and TRBJ2-7, with 12 bases that match TRBD2. The CDR3 totals 15 residues. Trimming took 1 base from V and 5 from J; bases not matched to a gene: 3. Germline CDR1 is LGHNA and CDR2 is YSLEER. The CDR3 DNA reads TGCGCCAGCAGCCAAGGACTAGCGGGAGCCCACGAGCAGTACTTC. Protein sequence: CASSQGLAGAHEQYF.

The chain employs TRBV6-2 or TRBV6-3 and TRBJ2-1, with 7 bases matching TRBD2. This CDR3 comprises 17 residues. Germline V lookup: CDR1 MNHEY, CDR2 SVGEGT. The V and J ends lost 0 bases and 4 bases, in that order; junction bases with no gene match: 9. Here the CDR3 reads CASSYSRRVAGYNEQFF. Here the CDR3 DNA reads TGTGCCAGCAGTTACTCGAGGCGGGTAGCGGGTTACAATGAGCAGTTCTTC.

The chain combines TRBV28 with TRBJ2-7, with 14 bases fitting TRBD2. The CDR3 runs 15 residues. Germline assignment: CDR1 MDHEN and CDR2 SYDVKM. With V trimmed by 10 bases and J by 6 bases, 11 bases remained unmatched. For the CDR3, the DNA is TGTGCCACCCCCCCGGGACTAGCGGGAGCCCGCGAGCAGTACTTC. Amino acid sequence: CATPPGLAGAREQYF.

In its sample, this clone was seen a few times. V gene TRBV7-9 combines with J gene TRBJ1-2; 11 bases agree with TRBD1. Per the germline V gene, CDR1 is SEHNR and CDR2 is FQNEAQ (reference sequence). Germline trimming cut 1 base from V and 7 bases from J; bases unmatched to any gene: 5. The CDR3 has 15 residues. The CDR3 bases are TGTGCCAGCAGCTTAGTGGCCGGGACAGGGGGTGGCTACACCTTC. Its translation: CASSLVAGTGGGYTF.